One sample yielded the 31 T cell receptor beta chains listed below, sequenced in a study of T cell changes during pregnancy in multiple sclerosis. Generated by immunoSEQ multiplex PCR, the TCRdb table keeps only in-frame clones and is missing some. The data contain tens of thousands of clones, roughly 93% of them singletons. The starting material was CD8+ T cells from peripheral blood mononuclear cells, obtained in the second trimester of pregnancy. The source of these receptors is a female donor with multiple sclerosis, enrolled in a pregnancy study.

V is TRBV2 and J is TRBJ2-3; maybe TRBD1 (6 bases). The CDR3 runs 14 residues. Between the trimmed V and J ends, which lost 1 base and 2 bases, there was a span of 7 bases. Germline values: CDR1 SNHLY, CDR2 FYNNEI. CDR3 sequence: CASSEGQDTDTQYF. In DNA, the CDR3 is TGTGCCAGCAGTGAAGGACAGGACACAGATACGCAGTATTTT.

The chain carries TRBV11-2 and TRBJ2-7; TRBD1 aligns across 12 bases. This CDR3 is 14 amino acids long. J was trimmed by 4 bases and V by 3 bases; bases with no gene match: 1. Germline CDR1 is SGHAT and CDR2 is FQNNGV. The CDR3 region has the DNA TGTGCCAGCAGCTTGGGACAGGGGGCTTACGAGCAGTACTTC. Its protein product is CASSLGQGAYEQYF.

The rearrangement links TRBV27 to TRBJ2-2, with 9 bases that match TRBD2. V lost 3 bases, J lost 4 bases, and 15 bases stayed unmatched. The CDR3 runs 19 residues. Germline V CDR1 and CDR2: MNHEY, SMNVEV (reference sequence). In DNA form, the CDR3 reads TGTGCCAGCAGTTTTTCGGGATCTCGGCGGGAGGGCCTCACCGGGGAGCTGTTTTTT. Translation: CASSFSGSRREGLTGELFF.

The J gene is TRBJ1-2, the V gene TRBV27, with D maybe TRBD1 (5 bases). V was pared by 0 bases and J by 7 bases, with 9 bases between. The CDR3 consists of 13 residues. Germline V gene lookup returns CDR1 MNHEY and CDR2 SMNVEV (reference sequence). CDR3: CASSLSRGSGYTF. The CDR3 nucleotides are TGTGCCAGCAGTTTATCGCGGGGGTCTGGCTACACCTTC.

This chain links TRBV4-1 with TRBJ2-7; 7 nucleotides match TRBD1. CDR1 is MGHRA and CDR2 is YSYEKL in the germline V gene. V lost 0 bases to trimming and J lost 4 bases; unmatched junction nucleotides: 6. The CDR3 totals 15 residues. This chain's CDR3 is CASSQDPGTVYEQYF. The CDR3 DNA follows: TGCGCCAGCAGCCAAGACCCCGGGACAGTTTACGAGCAGTACTTC.

This sequence joins TRBV4-1 and TRBJ1-6, with a tentative D call TRBD1 (5 bases). The V gene's germline CDR1 is MGHRA and CDR2 YSYEKL. This CDR3 contains 16 residues. V was shortened by 4 bases and J by 4 bases, with 14 bases between the two germline ends. The CDR3 is CASSPLGGPYNSPLHF. DNA for the CDR3: TGCGCCAGCAGCCCGCTCGGGGGTCCTTATAATTCACCCCTCCACTTT.

This clone was detected a few times. The chain joins TRBV2 to TRBJ2-1; D gene ambiguous. From germline, CDR1 is SNHLY and CDR2 FYNNEI. V was shortened by 3 bases and J by 0 bases, with 9 bases between the two germline ends. CDR3 size: 15 residues. Written as DNA, the CDR3 is TGTGCCAGCAGTGAGGCCCCCAGCTCCTACAATGAGCAGTTCTTC. Amino acids: CASSEAPSSYNEQFF. Combining the CDR3 with reference TRBV2 and TRBJ2-1 gives the whole variable domain EPEVTQTPSHQVTQMGQEVILRCVPISNHLYFYWYRQILGQKVEFLVSFYNNEISEKSEIFDDQFSVERPDGSNFTLKIRSTKLEDSAMYFCASSEAPSSYNEQFFGPGTRLTVL.

The CDR3 spells CATSPRAEDEQYF. DNA for the CDR3: TGTGCCACCTCCCCGAGAGCTGAGGACGAGCAGTACTTC. The chain uses TRBV10-3 and TRBJ2-7; D gene uncertain. Germline lookup yields CDR1 ENHRY and CDR2 SYGVKD. This CDR3 contains 13 residues. Trimming pared 10 bases from V and 5 bases from J, leaving 18 bases between.

This CDR3 is CASSGPRDTVPTDTQYF. For the CDR3, the DNA is TGCGCCAGCAGTGGTCCTAGGGACACTGTTCCCACAGATACGCAGTATTTT. V gene TRBV4-1 combines with J gene TRBJ2-3; D may be TRBD1 (6 bases). The CDR3 runs 17 residues. The germline V gene encodes CDR1 MGHRA and CDR2 YSYEKL. V lost 6 bases, J lost 2 bases, and 21 bases lay in between.

The V gene is TRBV13, the J gene TRBJ2-5, with D possibly TRBD1 on 7 matching bases. The CDR3 loop spans 15 amino acids. The V end lost 5 bases, the J end lost 2 bases, and 15 bases lay between the germline ends. Germline lookup yields CDR1 PRHDT and CDR2 FYEKMQ (reference sequence). In DNA, the CDR3 is TGTGCCAGCAGCCTCCAGGAGGGACAGCAAGAGACCCAGTACTTC. It is translated as CASSLQEGQQETQYF.

The CDR3 sequence: CASGLNNEQFF. CDR3 coding DNA: TGTGCCAGCGGCCTCAACAATGAGCAGTTCTTC. This rearrangement joins TRBV9 to TRBJ2-1; no clear D. Between the trimmed V and J ends, which lost 7 bases and 5 bases, there was a span of 7 bases. The CDR3 sequence is 11 residues long. Germline lookup yields CDR1 SGDLS and CDR2 YYNGEE.

The chain combines TRBV5-1 with TRBJ2-5; D is unclear. Deletions cut 2 bases from V and 2 bases from J, with 10 bases between. Germline loops: CDR1 SGHRS, CDR2 YFSETQ. This CDR3 region has 14 residues. CDR3 coding DNA: TGCGCCAGCAGCTTAACTCCTAAGCAAGAGACCCAGTACTTC. Protein product: CASSLTPKQETQYF.

The chain carries TRBV5-1 and TRBJ2-7, with TRBD1 identical over 10 bases. The CDR3 sequence is 16 residues long. Germline-derived CDR1 and CDR2 are SGHRS and YFSETQ. Losses at the gene ends were 0 bases for V and 5 bases for J; bases not matched to a gene: 8. CDR3 nucleotide sequence: TGCGCCAGCAGCTTGGGGGACAGGGGACACCGCCACGAGCAGTACTTC. Amino acids: CASSLGDRGHRHEQYF.

V and J are TRBV19 and TRBJ2-1, with D uncertain. This CDR3 is 15 amino acids long. Germline lookup yields CDR1 LNHDA and CDR2 SQIVND (reference sequence). The V end lost 2 bases, the J end lost 0 bases, and 8 bases lay between the germline ends. The CDR3 sequence is CASSINTASYNEQFF. The CDR3, as DNA: TGTGCCAGTAGTATAAACACAGCCTCCTACAATGAGCAGTTCTTC. The full variable domain, its missing parts supplied by reference TRBV19 and TRBJ2-1, is DGGITQSPKYLFRKEGQNVTLSCEQNLNHDAMYWYRQDPGQGLRLIYYSQIVNDFQKGDIAEGYSVSREKKESFPLTVTSAQKNPTAFYLCASSINTASYNEQFFGPGTRLTVL.

The chain combines TRBV19 with TRBJ2-7; tentatively, D is TRBD2 (5 bases). The CDR3 loop spans 14 amino acids. From germline, CDR1 is LNHDA and CDR2 SQIVND (reference sequence). Trimming took off 5 bases at V and 2 bases at J, with 13 bases between the two ends. CDR3 loop: CASSYGLGTYEQYF. In DNA form, the CDR3 reads TGTGCCAGTAGTTACGGACTGGGGACCTACGAGCAGTACTTC.

The chain combines TRBV15 with TRBJ2-1; D may be TRBD1 (6 bases). Germline lookup yields CDR1 LNHNV and CDR2 YYDKDF (reference sequence). Trimming stripped 3 bases from V and 4 bases from J, with 13 bases between. The CDR3 contains 15 residues. CDR3 loop: CATSRDRVGYNEQFF. In DNA, the CDR3 is TGTGCCACCAGCAGGGACAGAGTCGGATACAATGAGCAGTTCTTC.

This chain uses TRBV9 with TRBJ2-2, with D uncertain. CDR3 size: 14 residues. Looked up from germline, CDR1 is SGDLS and CDR2 is YYNGEE. Trimming pared 4 bases from V and 5 bases from J, leaving 12 bases between. The CDR3 reads CASSPLERTGELFF. CDR3 DNA: TGTGCCAGCAGCCCTCTAGAGAGAACCGGGGAGCTGTTTTTT.

This clone appeared once. The V and J genes are TRBV5-4 and TRBJ1-1; 8 bases match TRBD1. Germline assignment: CDR1 SGHNT and CDR2 YYREEE (reference sequence). The CDR3 loop spans 15 amino acids. The J segment lost 5 bases and the V segment lost 2 bases, leaving 8 bases of the junction unmatched. The DNA for the CDR3 is TGTGCCAGCAGCTTATCAGGGGGCGGAGGTACTGAAGCTTTCTTT. Encoded protein: CASSLSGGGGTEAFF. Combining the CDR3 with reference TRBV5-4 and TRBJ1-1 gives the whole variable domain ETGVTQSPTHLIKTRGQQVTLRCSSQSGHNTVSWYQQALGQGPQFIFQYYREEENGRGNFPPRFSGLQFPNYSSELNVNALELDDSALYLCASSLSGGGGTEAFFGQGTRLTVV.

J is TRBJ2-7 and V is TRBV9, with TRBD2 matching 12 bases. The CDR3 runs to 15 residues. CDR1 and CDR2 from the germline V gene are SGDLS and YYNGEE. The V and J ends lost 7 bases and 5 bases, in that order; junction bases with no gene match: 10. The CDR3 DNA sequence: TGTGCCAGCTCTCTAGCGGGAGGGCCCGGCGACGAGCAGTACTTC. It codes for CASSLAGGPGDEQYF. The full variable domain, in which reference TRBV9 and TRBJ2-7 provide the parts outside the CDR3, is DSGVTQTPKHLITATGQRVTLRCSPRSGDLSVYWYQQSLDQGLQFLIQYYNGEERAKGNILERFSAQQFPDLHSELNLSSLELGDSALYFCASSLAGGPGDEQYFGPGTRLTVT.

The chain couples TRBV28 to TRBJ1-2, with 7 bases identical to TRBD1. Trimming removed 4 bases from V and 9 bases from J; junction bases left unmatched: 11. This CDR3 contains 14 residues. Germline V gene lookup returns CDR1 MDHEN and CDR2 SYDVKM. The CDR3 bases are TGTGCCAGCAGTTCCCCAGACAGGGTCGGGAGCTACACCTTC. Encoded protein: CASSSPDRVGSYTF.

J is TRBJ1-2 and V is TRBV20-1; D ambiguous. This CDR3 contains 11 residues. The germline CDR1 and CDR2 sequences are DFQATT and SNEGSKA (reference sequence). Between the trimmed V and J ends, which lost 3 bases and 8 bases, there was a span of 10 bases. CDR3 DNA sequence: TGCAGTGCTAGTCCCACGGAGGGCTACACCTTC. Encoded protein: CSASPTEGYTF.

CDR3 in amino acids: CASSLKGGGAWATNEKLFF. Here the CDR3 DNA reads TGTGCCAGCAGCCTCAAGGGGGGGGGCGCGTGGGCAACTAATGAAAAACTGTTTTTT. This sequence joins TRBV4-2 and TRBJ1-4; D may be TRBD1 (6 bases). The CDR3 is 19 residues long. Trimming took off 4 bases at V and 0 bases at J, with 21 bases between the two ends. Per germline, CDR1 LGHNA and CDR2 YNFKEQ.

The chain carries TRBV11-2 and TRBJ2-7; 7 bases are a match to TRBD1. V trimming: 4 bases; J trimming: 2 bases; junction bases outside the gene matches: 14. CDR3 length: 17 residues. Germline lookup yields CDR1 SGHAT and CDR2 FQNNGV. CDR3 loop: CASSSAPTGVPPYEQYF. Written as DNA, the CDR3 is TGTGCCAGCAGCTCGGCTCCTACAGGGGTGCCACCCTACGAGCAGTACTTC.

V and J are TRBV9 and TRBJ1-5; tentatively, D is TRBD1 (6 bases). From germline, CDR1 is SGDLS and CDR2 YYNGEE. CDR3 length: 14 amino acids. V gave up 3 bases and J gave up 7 bases, with 14 bases separating them. The CDR3 sequence is CASSATGAGQPQHF. Here the CDR3 DNA reads TGTGCCAGCAGCGCGACAGGAGCAGGGCAGCCCCAGCATTTT.

The CDR3 sequence: CASSSGGEQPQHF. In DNA form, the CDR3 reads TGTGCCAGCAGTTCTGGGGGGGAACAGCCCCAGCATTTT. The genes are TRBV7-6 and TRBJ1-5, with D possibly matching TRBD1 (5 bases). The V end lost 6 bases, the J end lost 7 bases, and 13 bases lay between the germline ends. The V gene's germline CDR1 is SGHVS and CDR2 FNYEAQ. The length of the CDR3 is 13 residues.

V and J are TRBV10-3 and TRBJ2-1; the match to TRBD2 covers 10 bases. The CDR3 extends over 14 amino acids. J lost 9 bases, V lost 3 bases, and 5 bases had no gene match. Germline V gene data show CDR1 as ENHRY and CDR2 as SYGVKD. The CDR3 coding sequence is TGTGCCATCAGTGAAGCGGGGGGGTATGGTGAGCAGTTCTTC. Residues: CAISEAGGYGEQFF.

The chain employs TRBV28 and TRBJ1-3; 7 bases agree with TRBD1. The CDR3 has 15 amino acids. The germline V gene encodes CDR1 MDHEN and CDR2 SYDVKM. V trimming: 6 bases; J trimming: 0 bases; junction bases outside the gene matches: 5. The CDR3: CASRGDSFSGNTIYF. The CDR3 nucleotides are TGTGCCAGCAGGGGGGACAGCTTCTCTGGAAACACCATATATTTT.

The chain recombines TRBV6-5 with TRBJ2-3, with TRBD2 as a possible D gene (6 bases). Deletions cut 5 bases from V and 0 bases from J, with 9 bases between. This CDR3 is 14 amino acids long. Germline CDR1 reads MNHEY; CDR2 reads SVGAGI. As DNA, the CDR3 is TGTGCCAGCAGTCTAGCGCCTAGCACAGATACGCAGTATTTT. The encoded protein is CASSLAPSTDTQYF.

The chain employs TRBV27 and TRBJ1-4; 9 bases are shared with TRBD1. V shed 6 bases, J shed 6 bases, and the junction held 5 bases outside the gene matches. Germline V gene lookup returns CDR1 MNHEY and CDR2 SMNVEV (reference sequence). This CDR3 contains 14 residues. CDR3 protein: CASRTRQGDEKLFF. CDR3 nucleotides: TGTGCCAGCAGGACTCGACAGGGGGATGAAAAACTGTTTTTT.

This chain connects TRBV2 to TRBJ2-7; D remains unclear. In germline, CDR1 is SNHLY, CDR2 FYNNEI. CDR3 length: 12 amino acids. V was clipped by 4 bases and J by 4 bases, with 8 bases between them. The CDR3: CASSVELYEQYF. DNA for the CDR3: TGTGCCAGCAGTGTTGAGCTTTACGAGCAGTACTTC.

V and J are TRBV7-3 and TRBJ2-3, with a possible D match to TRBD2 (6 bases). Per germline, CDR1 SGHTA and CDR2 FQGTGA. The germline V and J ends were trimmed by 4 bases and 2 bases, with 16 bases remaining between them. This CDR3 is 16 amino acids long. The CDR3 bases are TGTGCCAGCAGCTGGGGGGACTCGAGTTACACAGATACGCAGTATTTT. This translates into CASSWGDSSYTDTQYF.